A selection of T cell receptor beta chains follows, all from one sample in a study of blood T cell repertoires in COVID-19. Clones were read by immunoSEQ multiplex PCR, and TCRdb kept only the in-frame ones, dropping some. The sample contains about 370,000 clones, 85% to 90% of which appear only once. Sequenced: PBMCs or T cells enriched from blood (not recorded which). These receptors were collected from a man between 18 and 29 years old who had recovered from COVID-19. CDR3s include the opening cysteine and the closing phenylalanine or tryptophan. D genes are given only for firm matches. Only some rows state a clone size, as once, few, many or a class for expanded clones.

abundance	d_gene	j_gene	v_gene	CDR3nt	CDR3aa
.	TRBD1	TRBJ2-1	TRBV28	TGTGCCAGCTTTCCCCCCATACAGGGGGTGGACAATGAGCAGTTCTTC	CASFPPIQGVDNEQFF
.	.	TRBJ1-6	TRBV5-1	TGCGCCAGCAGTATCCCGGACTTGACACCCCTCCACTTT	CASSIPDLTPLHF
.	.	TRBJ2-7	TRBV9	TGTGCCAGCAGCCCCTCGGGCAGGGAAAAGGTCGAGCAGTACTTC	CASSPSGREKVEQYF
.	.	TRBJ2-5	TRBV4-1	TGCGCCAGCAGCCACGAGGAAAGGGGTATTCGTCAAGAGACCCAGTACTTC	CASSHEERGIRQETQYF
.	TRBD1	TRBJ1-1	TRBV24-1	TGTGCCACCAGTGATCCGACAGGGCCCCCAAACACTGAAGCTTTCTTT	CATSDPTGPPNTEAFF
once	TRBD1	TRBJ2-1	TRBV28	TGTGCCAGCAGTTCCGTCCAGGGGGTTTGGAATGAGCAGTTCTTC	CASSSVQGVWNEQFF
once	TRBD2	TRBJ2-3	TRBV18	TGTGCCAGCTCACCAAGTTTTTGGACTAGCGGGGGGAGAAACACAGATACGCAGTATTTT	CASSPSFWTSGGRNTDTQYF
.	TRBD1	TRBJ1-1	TRBV12-5	TGTGCTAGTGGTTTGGTACAGGGGGGGATGAACACTGAAGCTTTCTTT	CASGLVQGGMNTEAFF
.	.	TRBJ2-7	TRBV28	TGTGCCAGCAGTTTGAGGGAGTACGAGCAGTACTTC	CASSLREYEQYF
.	TRBD2	TRBJ2-1	TRBV15	TGTGCCACCAGCACCCCTTCCGAATTAGCGGGCCTCCACAATGAGCAGTTCTTC	CATSTPSELAGLHNEQFF
.	TRBD1	TRBJ2-3	TRBV7-8	TGTGCCAGCAGCTTAGAAACAGGGGCCCAAGATACGCAGTATTTT	CASSLETGAQDTQYF
.	.	TRBJ1-5	TRBV24-1	TGTGCCACCAGTGATTTAAAAACGGGTCAGCCCCAGCATTTT	CATSDLKTGQPQHF
.	TRBD1	TRBJ1-2	TRBV27	TGTGCCAGCAGTTCCCATATCACGGGACAGGGGGATGGCTACACCTTC	CASSSHITGQGDGYTF
once	TRBD1	TRBJ1-1	TRBV6-5	TGTGCCAGCAGTTCTCCCGGACAGGGGGCGGACACTGAAGCTTTCTTT	CASSSPGQGADTEAFF
.	TRBD1	TRBJ2-5	TRBV5-4	TGTGCCAGCAGCTTCACAGGGGGCGGGGAGACCCAGTACTTC	CASSFTGGGETQYF
once	.	TRBJ1-1	TRBV3-1/TRBV3-2	TGTGCCAGCACCCTCGGGGCTGGGGGGGCTGAAGCTTTCTTT	CASTLGAGGAEAFF
.	TRBD2	TRBJ2-7	TRBV5-4	TGTGCCAGCAGCTTGGCACCCCCGGGACTAGCGGGATATGAGCAGTACTTC	CASSLAPPGLAGYEQYF
.	.	TRBJ1-1	TRBV12-5	TGTGCTAGTGGTTTGGCCGACAAGGAAGCTTTCTTT	CASGLADKEAFF
.	TRBD2	TRBJ2-5	TRBV9	TGTGCCAGCAGCGTACGGGGGACTAGCGGGAGTTTCGAGACCCAGTACTTC	CASSVRGTSGSFETQYF
few	TRBD2	TRBJ2-3	TRBV9	TGTGCCAGCAGTCTTAGCGGGAGCGTGAGCCCAGATACGCAGTATTTT	CASSLSGSVSPDTQYF
few	.	TRBJ2-7	TRBV13	TGTGCCAGCCTCATCGCCGCCCGGGACTACGAGCAGTACTTC	CASLIAARDYEQYF
once	TRBD2	TRBJ2-1	TRBV9	TGTGCCAGCAGCACCCCCACTAGCGTACCCAATGAGCAGTTCTTC	CASSTPTSVPNEQFF
.	TRBD2	TRBJ2-3	TRBV5-4	TGTGCCAGCAGCTTGGCAATAGCGGGAGGGCCCAACACAGATACGCAGTATTTT	CASSLAIAGGPNTDTQYF
.	TRBD1	TRBJ1-1	TRBV28	TGTGCCAGCAGTTTATCGACAGGGCTCATGAACACTGAAGCTTTCTTT	CASSLSTGLMNTEAFF
.	.	TRBJ2-3	TRBV14	TGTGCCAGCAGCCCACACACAGGGACAGATACGCAGTATTTT	CASSPHTGTDTQYF
few	TRBD1	TRBJ1-1	TRBV28	TGTGCCAGCAGTGCACCGGGACAGGCCGCTGAAGCTTTCTTT	CASSAPGQAAEAFF
.	.	TRBJ1-5	TRBV6-2/TRBV6-3	TGTGCCAGCAGTTACTCGACCCAGGGCTTATGGCCCCAGCATTTT	CASSYSTQGLWPQHF
.	.	TRBJ1-2	TRBV28	TGTGCCAGCAGGCCAGAGGCCTCCCTCTATGGCTACACCTTC	CASRPEASLYGYTF
once	.	TRBJ2-3	TRBV5-4	TGTGCCAGCAGCAAGGACACCGGCACAGATACGCAGTATTTT	CASSKDTGTDTQYF
.	TRBD1	TRBJ2-7	TRBV7-6	TGTGCCAGCAGCTTAGGGACAGGGGGCACCGTTTCCTACGAGCAGTACTTC	CASSLGTGGTVSYEQYF
.	TRBD2	TRBJ2-1	TRBV2	TGTGCCAGCAGACTTGGGCGGGGGAACTACAATGAGCAGTTCTTC	CASRLGRGNYNEQFF
.	TRBD1	TRBJ2-7	TRBV28	TGTGCCAGCAGTTTATACTACGCCGGGACAGCTCAGGGGGAGCAGTACTTC	CASSLYYAGTAQGEQYF
once	.	TRBJ2-3	TRBV15	TGTGCCACCAGCAGTACCCGGGACACGGGAACGCAGTATTTT	CATSSTRDTGTQYF